The 18 T cell receptor beta chains listed next were all sequenced from one sample in a study of control samples from healthy donors and cancer patients. Assay: immunoSEQ multiplex PCR; the TCRdb copy retains only in-frame clones and omits some. The top ten clones hold under 2.5% of a sample with around 110,000 clones, more than 75% of them seen once. The material sequenced was blood. These receptors all come from a woman in her seventies in good health.

This clone was recorded once. A junction end diverges from the germline sequence, so it may reflect a read error. The genes are TRBV10-3 and TRBJ1-2; D is unclear. The CDR3 spans 12 residues. Germline-derived CDR1 and CDR2 are ENHRY and SYGVKD. This CDR3 is CSISEAAYGYTF. The CDR3 region has the DNA TGTTCCATCAGTGAGGCAGCCTATGGCTACACCTTC.

The rearrangement links TRBV24-1 to TRBJ2-5, with TRBD1 identical over 8 bases. Germline-derived CDR1 and CDR2 are KGHDR and SFDVKD. After removal of 5 bases from V and 5 bases from J, the junction contained 6 bases not matched to a gene. The CDR3 contains 14 residues. The CDR3 spells CATSAQDRAETQYF. The CDR3 DNA reads as TGTGCCACCAGTGCCCAGGACAGGGCGGAGACCCAGTACTTC.

On this clone: Distinct nucleotide sequences in the sample also encode this CDR3. This sequence joins TRBV2 and TRBJ2-1; no reliable D call. The germline gives CDR1 SNHLY, CDR2 FYNNEI. The CDR3 runs 11 residues. V dropped 5 bases and J dropped 1 base, with 0 bases sitting between them. Written as DNA, the CDR3 is TGTGCCAGCAGTTCCTACAATGAGCAGTTCTTC. This translates into CASSSYNEQFF.

The CDR3 DNA reads TGTGCCAGCAGTATGTACAGGTACACTGAAGCTTTCTTT. It codes for CASSMYRYTEAFF. The genes are TRBV12-3 or TRBV12-4 and TRBJ1-1; D perhaps matches TRBD1 (5 bases). The CDR3 extends over 13 amino acids. V lost 5 bases and J lost 3, with 10 bases in between.

The gene calls are TRBV5-1 and TRBJ2-1; possible D gene TRBD1, 6 bases. Trimming cost V 0 bases and J 6 bases, with 10 bases left between them. The CDR3 runs 14 residues. Per the germline V gene, CDR1 is SGHRS and CDR2 is YFSETQ. CDR3: CASSLGQVSNEQFF. In DNA form, the CDR3 reads TGCGCCAGCAGCTTGGGACAGGTGAGCAATGAGCAGTTCTTC.

This rearrangement joins TRBV5-1 to TRBJ2-4; the D is unclear. The CDR3 totals 16 residues. V lost 3 bases to trimming and J lost 6 bases, with 19 bases between them. CDR1 and CDR2 (germline): SGHRS, YFSETQ. The CDR3 here is CASSWAGPSPGNIQYF. CDR3 coding DNA: TGCGCCAGCAGCTGGGCTGGACCCTCCCCGGGAAACATTCAGTACTTC.

This chain connects TRBV4-2 to TRBJ2-1; TRBD2 matches 8 bases. The CDR3 totals 16 residues. The V gene end was trimmed by 0 bases and the J gene end by 5 bases; junction bases not matched to a gene: 6. The germline CDR1 and CDR2 sequences are LGHNA and YNFKEQ. In DNA form, the CDR3 reads TGTGCCAGCAGCCAAGACGCGGGACTAGGGGACAATGAGCAGTTCTTC. Translating gives CASSQDAGLGDNEQFF.

The chain joins TRBV6-5 to TRBJ1-4; D gene unclear. CDR1 is MNHEY and CDR2 is SVGAGI in the germline V gene. V lost 2 bases to trimming and J lost 7 bases, with 8 bases between them. This CDR3 is built from 13 residues. The CDR3 here is CASSYGLGEKLFF. The CDR3 DNA sequence: TGTGCCAGCAGTTACGGGTTGGGTGAAAAACTGTTTTTT.

The rearrangement links TRBV6-5 to TRBJ1-1; 7 positions agree with TRBD1. The CDR3 runs 11 residues. Per germline, CDR1 MNHEY and CDR2 SVGAGI. Trimming removed 8 bases from V and 5 bases from J; junction bases left unmatched: 2. Here the CDR3 DNA reads TGTGCCAGCCGACAGGGTACTGAAGCTTTCTTT. Protein sequence: CASRQGTEAFF.

V gene TRBV5-1 combines with J gene TRBJ2-7, with 13 bases fitting TRBD2. The V gene end was trimmed by 4 bases and the J gene end by 1 base; junction bases not matched to a gene: 5. The V gene's germline CDR1 is SGHRS and CDR2 YFSETQ. The CDR3 contains 16 residues. CDR3 sequence reads: CASSPRTSGSSYEQYF. The CDR3 nucleotides are TGCGCCAGCAGCCCTAGGACTAGCGGGAGTTCCTACGAGCAGTACTTC.

The chain carries TRBV19 and TRBJ1-4; TRBD1 might be the D (5 bases). This CDR3 is 14 amino acids long. Per germline, CDR1 LNHDA and CDR2 SQIVND (reference sequence). The V and J ends lost 3 bases and 6 bases respectively, with 11 bases between them. The CDR3 spells CASSIGQGYEKLFF. The CDR3 coding sequence is TGTGCCAGTAGTATTGGGCAGGGTTATGAAAAACTGTTTTTT.

V usage is TRBV27 and J usage is TRBJ1-4; 7 nucleotides align to TRBD1. V trimming: 5 bases; J trimming: 6 bases; junction bases outside the gene matches: 3. This CDR3 region has 13 residues. CDR1 MNHEY and CDR2 SMNVEV come from the germline V gene (reference sequence). CDR3 DNA: TGTGCCAGCAGTGTGACAGGGTATGAAAAACTGTTTTTT. This encodes CASSVTGYEKLFF.

This clone was recorded only once. The rearrangement uses TRBV21-1 and TRBJ2-6; TRBD2 reflects the table's D call only, with no check against the DNA. TRBV21-1 is labeled a pseudogene. This CDR3 comprises 18 residues. For the CDR3, the DNA is TGTGCCAGCAGCAAAGTTTCGTTGAGGGCCTCTGGGGCCAACGTCCTGACTTTC. This encodes CASSKVSLRASGANVLTF.

This rearrangement joins TRBV7-2 to TRBJ1-5, with D unresolved. Looked up from germline, CDR1 is SGHTA and CDR2 is FQGNSA. The germline V and J ends were trimmed by 5 bases and 2 bases, with 13 bases remaining between them. The CDR3 runs 15 residues. The CDR3 DNA sequence: TGTGCCAGCAGCCCCGCGGGGATTGGCAATCAGCCCCAGCATTTT. This gives the protein CASSPAGIGNQPQHF.

The table lists this clone with a few counts. V is TRBV12-3 or TRBV12-4 and J is TRBJ2-2; TRBD2 aligns across 11 bases. The CDR3 covers 13 residues. Losses at the gene ends were 5 bases for V and 15 bases for J; bases not matched to a gene: 8. As DNA, the CDR3 is TGTGCCAGCAGTCGCCAATCTAGCGGGGGGTTGTTTTTT. The encoded protein is CASSRQSSGGLFF.

This clone was detected once. The chain links TRBV5-5 to TRBJ1-5; tentative D call: TRBD1 (5 bases). Trimming removed 5 bases at V and 1 base at J, with 16 bases between. Germline V gene sequence: CDR1 SGHKS, CDR2 YYEKEE (reference sequence). The CDR3 contains 16 residues. The CDR3 sequence is CASSLTQGASNQPQHF. The DNA of the CDR3 is TGTGCCAGCAGTTTGACCCAGGGAGCCAGCAATCAGCCCCAGCATTTT.

The V and J genes are TRBV19 and TRBJ1-2; D is unclear. CDR1 and CDR2 (germline): LNHDA, SQIVND (reference sequence). Trimming shortened V by 9 bases and J by 8 bases, and 13 bases separated the two germline ends. CDR3 length: 11 amino acids. For the CDR3, the DNA is TGTGCCAGCAGTCGGAATCAAGGCTACACCTTC. This gives the protein CASSRNQGYTF. Drawing the rest from reference TRBV19 and TRBJ1-2, the complete variable domain is DGGITQSPKYLFRKEGQNVTLSCEQNLNHDAMYWYRQDPGQGLRLIYYSQIVNDFQKGDIAEGYSVSREKKESFPLTVTSAQKNPTAFYLCASSRNQGYTFGSGTRLTVV.

The rearrangement links TRBV5-4 to TRBJ1-3; a possible D gene is TRBD1 (5 bases). Germline lookup yields CDR1 SGHNT and CDR2 YYREEE (reference sequence). V gave up 0 bases and J gave up 0 bases, with 7 bases separating them. The CDR3 extends over 15 amino acids. Here the CDR3 DNA reads TGTGCCAGCAGCTTGGGGGGGAACTCTGGAAACACCATATATTTT. This gives the protein CASSLGGNSGNTIYF.